These 2 T cell receptor beta chains came from one sample sequenced in a study of shared clonotypes between healthy human individuals. Only in-frame clones appear in the TCRdb table, and some are missing; sequencing was by immunoSEQ multiplex PCR. This table holds millions of clones, approximately 95% found once. The sequenced sample consisted of naive CD4+ T cells sorted from blood. The subset is: CD45RA+ positively selected. The origin of the receptors is a man aged 18 to 30 in good health.

The chain combines TRBV28 with TRBJ1-2, with D uncertain. The V end was cut by 5 bases, the J end by 4 bases, with 11 bases between. The germline gives CDR1 MDHEN, CDR2 SYDVKM. The CDR3 totals 13 residues. The CDR3 coding sequence is TGTGCCAGCAGTCCGTCCGTGGGCTATGGCTACACCTTC. Protein product: CASSPSVGYGYTF.

The chain uses TRBV18 and TRBJ2-4, with D tentatively TRBD1 or TRBD2 (5 bases each). The germline V gene has CDR1 KGHSH and CDR2 LQKENI. The length of the CDR3 is 13 residues. With 8 bases removed from V and 9 bases from J, the gap between germline ends came to 17 bases. CDR3 protein: CASAKGPRGIQYF. Here the CDR3 DNA reads TGTGCCAGCGCAAAGGGGCCTCGGGGCATTCAGTACTTC.